This is a list of T cell receptor beta chains from one sample in a study of CD8+ T cells in alopecia areata. Repertoires were generated with immunoSEQ multiplex PCR, while TCRdb's copy carries only in-frame clones and drops some. In the table there are roughly 180,000 clones, 50% to 60% of which are singletons. Sequences were derived from CD4+ T cells sorted from blood, sampled at week 4, from a patient treated with tofacitinib. Receptors originate from a human donor with alopecia areata. CDR3s include the opening cysteine and the closing phenylalanine or tryptophan. The D gene is left open where the match is weak. Where a row states a size, it is once, few, many or the class of an expanded clone; other rows omit it.

CDR3 | DNA | J | size | V | D
CASSPRTGLNEQFF | TGTGCCAGCAGCCCCCGGACAGGGCTCAATGAGCAGTTCTTC | TRBJ2-1 | . | TRBV7-9 | TRBD1
CASKIPGSYGYTF | TGTGCCAGCAAAATTCCGGGCAGCTATGGCTACACCTTC | TRBJ1-2 | once | TRBV28 | .
CASSLSSGGTEAFF | TGTGCCAGCAGCTTAAGTTCGGGGGGCACTGAAGCTTTCTTT | TRBJ1-1 | . | TRBV11-1 | .
CASSLGVGELFF | TGTGCCAGCAGCTTAGGAGTCGGGGAGCTGTTTTTT | TRBJ2-2 | . | TRBV7-2 | .
CASNRDSSSTDTQYF | TGTGCCAGCAATCGGGACAGCTCTAGCACAGATACGCAGTATTTT | TRBJ2-3 | . | TRBV2 | TRBD1
CAWSTRRDLNYGYTF | TGTGCCTGGAGTACCCGCAGGGATCTTAACTATGGCTACACCTTC | TRBJ1-2 | . | TRBV30 | .
CASSLNQGGNEKLFF | TGCGCCAGCAGCTTGAATCAGGGAGGGAATGAAAAACTGTTTTTT | TRBJ1-4 | . | TRBV5-1 | .
CSFLWTSGGGTQYF | TGCAGCTTCCTCTGGACTAGCGGGGGGGGGACCCAGTACTTC | TRBJ2-5 | . | TRBV29-1 | TRBD2
CASRETGSYEQYF | TGCGCCAGCAGAGAGACAGGGTCCTACGAGCAGTACTTC | TRBJ2-7 | few | TRBV5-1 | TRBD1
CASRDSLSYEQYF | TGTGCCAGCCGCGATTCACTCTCCTACGAGCAGTACTTC | TRBJ2-7 | few | TRBV28 | .
CASRGGSSTDTQYF | TGTGCCAGCCGGGGGGGCTCCAGCACAGATACGCAGTATTTT | TRBJ2-3 | . | TRBV28 | TRBD2
CATSRDWGRGGETQYF | TGTGCCACCAGCAGAGATTGGGGCAGGGGCGGGGAGACCCAGTACTTC | TRBJ2-5 | . | TRBV15 | .
CASSLDERTDTQYF | TGTGCCAGCAGCTTGGATGAGCGCACAGATACGCAGTATTTT | TRBJ2-3 | . | TRBV5-4 | .
CSADRSYGYTF | TGCAGTGCCGACAGGTCCTATGGCTACACCTTC | TRBJ1-2 | . | TRBV20-1 | .
CAWSAGQGYQETQYF | TGTGCCTGGAGTGCGGGACAGGGGTACCAAGAGACCCAGTACTTC | TRBJ2-5 | once | TRBV30 | TRBD1
CASSLGSGSGNTIYF | TGTGCCAGCAGCTTAGGTTCGGGCTCTGGAAACACCATATATTTT | TRBJ1-3 | few | TRBV7-2 | .
CASSMGQIQETQYF | TGTGCCAGCAGTATGGGCCAGATACAAGAGACCCAGTACTTC | TRBJ2-5 | . | TRBV7-9 | .
CASSRTSGASNEQFF | TGTGCCAGCAGCCGCACTAGCGGGGCTTCCAATGAGCAGTTCTTC | TRBJ2-1 | few | TRBV11-2 | TRBD2
CSARLWDGYTF | TGCAGTGCTAGACTGTGGGATGGCTACACCTTC | TRBJ1-2 | . | TRBV20-1 | .
CASSQEHVNSPLHF | TGTGCCAGCAGCCAAGAACATGTAAATTCACCCCTCCACTTT | TRBJ1-6 | few | TRBV14 | .
CSVRTLLGDTEAFF | TGCAGCGTACGCACCCTCTTGGGGGACACTGAAGCTTTCTTT | TRBJ1-1 | . | TRBV29-1 | .
CASSLGGLALPQDEQYF | TGTGCCAGCAGCTTGGGGGGACTAGCCCTCCCTCAGGATGAGCAGTACTTC | TRBJ2-7 | few | TRBV5-4 | TRBD2
CASSEASGGSPLHF | TGTGCCAGCAGTGAAGCGTCAGGAGGGTCACCCCTCCACTTT | TRBJ1-6 | . | TRBV2 | .
CASSQDMDTGELFF | TGTGCCAGCAGCCAAGATATGGACACCGGGGAGCTGTTTTTT | TRBJ2-2 | . | TRBV14 | .
CASSDAAGWQPQHF | TGTGCCAGCAGTGATGCGGCCGGGTGGCAGCCCCAGCATTTT | TRBJ1-5 | few | TRBV6-1 | .
CSVEGGGGYEQYF | TGCAGCGTTGAAGGTGGAGGCGGCTACGAGCAGTACTTC | TRBJ2-7 | . | TRBV29-1 | .
CASSDPSEGKNSPLHF | TGCGCCAGCAGCGACCCCAGTGAAGGGAAAAATTCACCCCTCCACTTT | TRBJ1-6 | . | TRBV5-1 | .
CASKAAPAEVHEQYF | TGTGCCAGCAAGGCGGCTCCGGCGGAAGTCCACGAGCAGTACTTC | TRBJ2-7 | . | TRBV6-5 | .
CASSRTRAESGYTF | TGCGCCAGCAGCCGAACACGGGCTGAGAGTGGCTACACCTTC | TRBJ1-2 | few | TRBV23-1 | .
CASSRGHQSGNQPQHF | TGTGCCAGTAGTAGAGGTCATCAGAGCGGCAATCAGCCCCAGCATTTT | TRBJ1-5 | few | TRBV19 | .
CASSRTDRSGNTIYF | TGTGCCAGCAGCCGGACAGATCGATCTGGAAACACCATATATTTT | TRBJ1-3 | few | TRBV7-6 | .